This TCR beta chain comes out of a study of T cells in Graves' hyperthyroidism and ophthalmopathy (dated by TCRdb to about 2019). About the full investigation: Peripheral blood samples were taken at the time of initial diagnosis, prior to any treatment. TCR V-J signatures able to tell the groups apart were searched for in a discovery cohort of 90 to 100 patients, of whom more than 40 had Graves' ophthalmopathy and under 65 had stable Graves' hyperthyroidism. Prospective prediction of ophthalmopathy was tested in an independent validation cohort consisting of some 20 hyperthyroidism patients and more than 15 patients who later progressed to ophthalmopathy. The 75 to 100 discovery patients were randomly divided into training and test sets at a 7:3 ratio. Thyroid tissue and blood T-cell repertoires from about six Graves' hyperthyroidism patients were also compared in the study. After sampling, hyperthyroidism patients received methimazole starting at 30 mg daily, and ophthalmopathy patients received high-dose intravenous methylprednisolone. According to the paper, TCR Vbeta CDR3 sequencing was carried out on 135 peripheral blood samples, which came from 40 to 45 ophthalmopathy, fewer than 80 hyperthyroidism and about 17 progressor patients. What the study reported, not specific to this receptor: Ophthalmopathy was separated from stable hyperthyroidism by a 13 V-J signature model, with around 88% sensitivity and just over 81% specificity obtained in cross-validation and 80%/75% obtained in testing. During validation, the model predicted progression to ophthalmopathy a median of roughly six months ahead of onset, with almost 71% sensitivity and less than 85% specificity. No statistical method was used to fix the sample size in advance, and group allocation was not hidden from the investigators. Most expanded thyroid clonotypes (frequency above 0.001) were also found in blood, which suggests that blood repertoires may mirror thyroid immune responses.

Inclusive of the bounding cysteine and phenylalanine, the CDR3 is 17 residues long. CDR3 DNA is the only sequence kept; it has 51 bases, read in frame from the first base. Based on the germline V gene, the CDR1 and CDR2 sequences are SGHAT and FQNNGV. TCR beta CDR3 regions were amplified from RNA transcripts. For the first round of RT-PCR on the TCR CDR3, the HTBI primer set was used together with the Qiagen OneStep RT-PCR kit. Libraries were constructed in a second round of multiplex PCR, after which size selection and purification were performed. Libraries were sequenced paired-end with 100 bp reads on an Illumina HiSeq2000. In the source study's methods: SOAPnuke was used to process the raw data, throwing out any read that contained adapters or uncalled bases, had a mean Phred below 15, or lacked an exact constant-primer or identifier match. High-quality paired reads were merged using COPE v1.2.5, and each unique nucleotide sequence was defined as a clonotype. MiTCR v1.1 was used to align the clonotypes against IMGT TRBV, TRBD and TRBJ reference segments. Analysis was restricted to V-J combinations with a frequency above 0.0001, which covered over 98% of repertoires. The TCS score was defined as F50 (clonal expansion) divided by E x V (chaos), with BLOSUM62-based TCRdist calculated between CDR3 peptides within each V-J. Welch's t-statistics and random forest reduced roughly 500 V-J features to 10 to 15, which were used in a naive Bayes classifier (R e1071). TCRdb itself trimmed the public reads at Q25 with fastp, ran MiXCR and retained productive beta chains. A single entry per CDR3 protein holds the most common genes and DNA from its merged rows. TCRdb's processing, not the authors', yielded these V and J calls. This sample holds about 480,000 distinct CDR3 sequences; around 14% were observed only once. The ten largest clones capture around a sixth of the sample.

As for this clonotype: Its antigen is unknown. One end of the junction is discordant with germline, which a read error may explain.

Graves' hyperthyroidism was defined as stable when no progression to ophthalmopathy occurred over 18 months of follow-up. Hyperthyroidism patients were newly diagnosed, with disease duration under 2 months, and aged 18 to 65 years. The study excluded patients with uncontrolled infections, other autoimmune diseases, pregnancy or lactation. Clinical symptoms, serum thyroxine and TRAb, thyroid ultrasound, and orbital computed tomography formed the basis for the diagnoses. PBMCs were separated from under 12 ml of fresh peripheral blood using Ficoll-Paque density gradient centrifugation. Total RNA was extracted using Trizol reagent, and RNA quality was assessed on an Agilent 2100 Bioanalyzer.

This clonotype was sampled from a woman aged 18-30 years with Graves' hyperthyroidism. Rearrangement joined TRBV11-2 to TRBJ2-4; TRBD2 lines up with 15 middle nucleotides. Source material: blood. The CDR3 is CASSLPKTGTSGRRDNF. The DNA reads as follows: TGTGCCAGCAGCTTGCCCAAAACCGGGACTAGCGGGAGGCGGGATAACTTC. The reference TRBV11-2 and TRBJ2-4 proteins fill in what lies around the CDR3, so the full variable domain reads EAGVAQSPRYKIIEKRQSVAFWCNPISGHATLYWYQQILGQGPKLLIQFQNNGVVDDSQLPKDRFSAERLKGVDSTLKIQPAKLEDSAVYLCASSLPKTGTSGRRDNFGAGTRLSVL.